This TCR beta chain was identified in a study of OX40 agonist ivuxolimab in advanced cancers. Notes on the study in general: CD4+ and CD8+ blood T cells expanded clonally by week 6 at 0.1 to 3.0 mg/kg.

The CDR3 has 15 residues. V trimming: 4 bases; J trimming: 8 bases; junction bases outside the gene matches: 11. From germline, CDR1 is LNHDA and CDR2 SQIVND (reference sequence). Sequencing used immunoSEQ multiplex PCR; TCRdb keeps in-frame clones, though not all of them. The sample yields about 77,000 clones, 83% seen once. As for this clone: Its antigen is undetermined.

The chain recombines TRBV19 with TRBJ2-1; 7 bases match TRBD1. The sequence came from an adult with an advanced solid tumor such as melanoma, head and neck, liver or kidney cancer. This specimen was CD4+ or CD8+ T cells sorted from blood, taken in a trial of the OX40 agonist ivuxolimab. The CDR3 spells CASSTPGTVRDEQFF. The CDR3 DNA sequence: TGTGCCAGTAGTACCCCCGGGACAGTCCGGGATGAGCAGTTCTTC.